Sequencing of this T cell receptor beta chain was carried out in a study of blood T cell repertoires in COVID-19. The wider study: Specimens from acute and convalescent COVID-19 originated in the United States, Italy and Spain. PBMCs, B-cell-depleted T cells, or T cells provided the cDNA or gDNA that made up the material.

This table comes from immunoSEQ multiplex PCR, and its TCRdb copy is limited to in-frame clones, with some not included. The table lists 250,000 to 300,000 clones, roughly 91% of them singletons. As for this clone: Distinct nucleotide sequences in the sample also encode this CDR3.

Adults between about 18 and 95 years of age took part from fewer than 30 US areas. Assignment of participants to cohorts was predicated upon participant-reported clinical history. The CDR3 consists of 15 residues. Sequencing was done on a sample of PBMCs or T cells enriched from blood (not recorded which). The chain carries TRBV21-1 and TRBJ1-5; TRBD1 was called by the table and not checked on the DNA. TRBV21-1 is a pseudogene locus. The TCR sequence derives from a woman in her 40s with acute COVID-19. The CDR3 spells CASSKVQGGNQPQHF. CDR3 coding DNA: TGTGCCAGCAGCAAAGTCCAGGGTGGCAATCAGCCCCAGCATTTT.